Detailed here is one T cell receptor (beta chain). Its specificity is unknown. The data were obtained in a study of T cells expressing NK-cell markers. In the study overall: There were seven HCMV-seropositive donors and one seronegative donor among the eight sequenced. Whole-study results and caveats: Certain NKG2C+ T cell clones were expanded, and their HCMV specificity remained unclear. These clonotypes also led the CD3+CD56-NKG2C+ fraction in a handful of donors.

TCRdb reprocessed the 5' RACE reads; each CDR3 protein has one entry and no DNA is given. This table lists fewer than 300,000 distinct CDR3 sequences. CDR1 and CDR2 from the germline V gene are SGHTA and FQGNSA. This CDR3 contains 16 residues. The sample consisted of blood T cells: a sorted CD56 or NKG2C T cell subset, CD4+ or CD8+ T cells, or bulk PBMC T cells (not recorded which). The rearrangement joins TRBV7-2 to TRBJ2-5; checking the TCRdb D call of TRBD2 is not possible without DNA. The sequence came from a woman aged 18 to 75 in good health. CDR3 amino acids: CASSLGDPLAQETQYF.